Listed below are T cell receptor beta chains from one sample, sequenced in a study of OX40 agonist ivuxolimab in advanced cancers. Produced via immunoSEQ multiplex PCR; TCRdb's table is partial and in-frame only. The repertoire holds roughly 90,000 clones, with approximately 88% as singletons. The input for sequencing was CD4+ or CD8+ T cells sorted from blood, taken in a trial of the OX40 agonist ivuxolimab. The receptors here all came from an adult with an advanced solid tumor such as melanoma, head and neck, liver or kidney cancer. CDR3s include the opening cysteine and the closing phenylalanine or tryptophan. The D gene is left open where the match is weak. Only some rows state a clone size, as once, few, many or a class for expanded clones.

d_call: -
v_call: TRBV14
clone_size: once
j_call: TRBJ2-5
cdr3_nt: TGTGCCAGCAGTGGTAAAGGGATGCAAGAGACCCAGTACTTC
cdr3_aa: CASSGKGMQETQYF

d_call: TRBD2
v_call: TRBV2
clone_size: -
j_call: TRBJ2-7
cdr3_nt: TGTGCCAGTGCGTCCGGGACTAGCGACGAGCAGTACTTC
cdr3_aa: CASASGTSDEQYF

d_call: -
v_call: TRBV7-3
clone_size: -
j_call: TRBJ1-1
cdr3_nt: TGTGCCAGCAGCCTATACCAGGAGGGGACTGAAGCTTTCTTT
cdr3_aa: CASSLYQEGTEAFF

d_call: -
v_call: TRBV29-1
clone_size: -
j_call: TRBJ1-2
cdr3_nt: TGCAGCGGACAGGTCCTTTCTAACTATGGCTACACCTTC
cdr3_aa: CSGQVLSNYGYTF

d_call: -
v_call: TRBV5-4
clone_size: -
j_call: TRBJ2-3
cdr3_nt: TGTGCCAGCAGCCCCCTGAATTTGGGCGATACGCAGTATTTT
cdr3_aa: CASSPLNLGDTQYF

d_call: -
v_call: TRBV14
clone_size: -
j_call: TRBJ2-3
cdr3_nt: TGTGCCAGCAGCCAAGTAAACCGGAGAGATACGCAGTATTTT
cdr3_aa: CASSQVNRRDTQYF

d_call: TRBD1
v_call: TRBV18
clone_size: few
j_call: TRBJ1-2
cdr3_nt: TGTGCCAGCTCACCACAGGACAGGGCAGGTAGCGGCTACACCTTC
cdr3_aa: CASSPQDRAGSGYTF

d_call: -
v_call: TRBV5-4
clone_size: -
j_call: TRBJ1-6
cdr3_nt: TGTGCCAGCAGCTTGGGAGGGGACGTTTCACCCCTCCACTTT
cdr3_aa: CASSLGGDVSPLHF

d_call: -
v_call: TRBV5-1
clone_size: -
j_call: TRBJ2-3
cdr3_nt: TGCGCCAGCAGGGGAGGGGGATACCACACAGATACGCAGTATTTT
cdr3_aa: CASRGGGYHTDTQYF

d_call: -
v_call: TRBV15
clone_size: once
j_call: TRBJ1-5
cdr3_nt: TGTGCCACCAGCAGAGATCGGAGCAATCAGCCCCAGCATTTT
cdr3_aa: CATSRDRSNQPQHF

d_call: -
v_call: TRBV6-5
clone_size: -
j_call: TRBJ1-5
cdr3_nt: TGTGCCAGCAGATTAGACAGACTCAGCAATCAGCCCCAGCATTTT
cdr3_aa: CASRLDRLSNQPQHF

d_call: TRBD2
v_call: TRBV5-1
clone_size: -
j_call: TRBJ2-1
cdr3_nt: TGCGCCAGCAGCTTTTCAGCGGGGGCCACCTACAATGAGCAGTTCTTC
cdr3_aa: CASSFSAGATYNEQFF

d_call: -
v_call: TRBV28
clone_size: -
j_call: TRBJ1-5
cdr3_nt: TGTGCCAGCAGTTTACAGGGGAGGTTCAATCAGCCCCAGCATTTT
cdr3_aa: CASSLQGRFNQPQHF

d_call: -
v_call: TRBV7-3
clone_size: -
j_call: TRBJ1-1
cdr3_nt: TGTGCCAGCAGCTTAGACCGAAGCACTGAAGCTTTCTTT
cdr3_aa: CASSLDRSTEAFF

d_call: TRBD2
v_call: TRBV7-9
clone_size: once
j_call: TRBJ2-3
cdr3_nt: TGTGCCAGCAGTCGCGGGACTAGCGGGAGGGCCGGTGGGGATACGCAGTATTTT
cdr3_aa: CASSRGTSGRAGGDTQYF

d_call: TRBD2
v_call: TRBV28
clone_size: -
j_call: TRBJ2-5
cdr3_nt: TGTGCCAGCAGTTTTACCCGGGGGGGAATGTACCAAGAGACCCAGTACTTC
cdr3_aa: CASSFTRGGMYQETQYF

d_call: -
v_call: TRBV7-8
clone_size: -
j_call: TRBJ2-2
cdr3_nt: TGTGCCAGCATCACCGGGACGAACACCGGGGAGCTGTTTTTT
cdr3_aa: CASITGTNTGELFF

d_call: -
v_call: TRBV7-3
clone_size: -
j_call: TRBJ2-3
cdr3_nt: TGTGCCAGCAGCCGTGGACTCGGCGGAGATACGCAGTATTTT
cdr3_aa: CASSRGLGGDTQYF

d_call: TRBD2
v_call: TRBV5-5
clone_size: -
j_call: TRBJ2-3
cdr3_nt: TGTGCCAGCAGCTTGGGGCTGGGAGGGGATACGCAGTATTTT
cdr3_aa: CASSLGLGGDTQYF

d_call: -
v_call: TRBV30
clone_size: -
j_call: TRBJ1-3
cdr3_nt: TGTGCCTGGAGCTCTGGAAACACCATATATTTT
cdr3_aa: CAWSSGNTIYF

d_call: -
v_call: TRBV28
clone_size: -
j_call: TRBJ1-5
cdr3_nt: TGTGCCAGCGCACGGTTGGGCGAGGGGGATCAGCCCCAGCATTTT
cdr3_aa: CASARLGEGDQPQHF

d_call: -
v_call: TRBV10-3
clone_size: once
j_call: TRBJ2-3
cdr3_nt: TGTGCCGTAAGTCAGGATCCTAGCACAGATACGCAGTATTTT
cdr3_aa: CAVSQDPSTDTQYF